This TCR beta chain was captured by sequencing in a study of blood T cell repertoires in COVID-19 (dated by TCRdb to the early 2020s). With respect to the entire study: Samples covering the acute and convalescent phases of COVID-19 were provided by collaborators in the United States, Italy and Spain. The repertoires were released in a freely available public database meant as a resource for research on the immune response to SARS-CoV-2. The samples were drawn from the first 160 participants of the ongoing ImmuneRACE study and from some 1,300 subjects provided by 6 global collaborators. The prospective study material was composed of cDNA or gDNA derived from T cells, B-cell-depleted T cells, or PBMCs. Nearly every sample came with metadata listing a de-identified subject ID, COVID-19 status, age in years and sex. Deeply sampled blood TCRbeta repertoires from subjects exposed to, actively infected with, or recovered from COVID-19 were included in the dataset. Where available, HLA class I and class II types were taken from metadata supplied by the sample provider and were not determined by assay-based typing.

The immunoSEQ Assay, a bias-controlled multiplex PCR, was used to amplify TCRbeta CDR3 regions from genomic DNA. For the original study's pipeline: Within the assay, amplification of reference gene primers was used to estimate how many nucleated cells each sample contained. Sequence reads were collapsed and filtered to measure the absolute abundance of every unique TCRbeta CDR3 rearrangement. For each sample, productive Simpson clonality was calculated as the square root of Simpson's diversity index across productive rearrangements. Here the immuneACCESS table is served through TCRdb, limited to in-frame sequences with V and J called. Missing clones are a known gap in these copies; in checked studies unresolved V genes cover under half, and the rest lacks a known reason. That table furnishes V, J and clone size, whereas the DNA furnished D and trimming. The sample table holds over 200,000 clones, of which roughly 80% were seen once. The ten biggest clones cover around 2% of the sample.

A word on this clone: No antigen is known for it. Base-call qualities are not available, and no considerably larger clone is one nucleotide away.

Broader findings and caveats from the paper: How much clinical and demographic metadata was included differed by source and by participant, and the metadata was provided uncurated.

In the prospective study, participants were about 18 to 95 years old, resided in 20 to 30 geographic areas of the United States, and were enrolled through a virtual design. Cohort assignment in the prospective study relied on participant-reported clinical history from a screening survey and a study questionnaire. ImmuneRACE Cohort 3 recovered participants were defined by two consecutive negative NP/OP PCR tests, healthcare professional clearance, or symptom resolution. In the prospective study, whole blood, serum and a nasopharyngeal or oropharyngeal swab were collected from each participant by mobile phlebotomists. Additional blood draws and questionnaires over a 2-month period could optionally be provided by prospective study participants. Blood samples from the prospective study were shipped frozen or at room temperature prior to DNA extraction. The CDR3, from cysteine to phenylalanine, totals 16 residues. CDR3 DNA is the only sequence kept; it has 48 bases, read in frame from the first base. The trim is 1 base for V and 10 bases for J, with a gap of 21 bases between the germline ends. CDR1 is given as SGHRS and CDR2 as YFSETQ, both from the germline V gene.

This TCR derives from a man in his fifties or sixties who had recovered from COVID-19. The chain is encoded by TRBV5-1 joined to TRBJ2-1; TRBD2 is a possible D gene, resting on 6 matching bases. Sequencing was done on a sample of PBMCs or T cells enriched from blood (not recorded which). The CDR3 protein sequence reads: CASSLLTSVGSGEQFF. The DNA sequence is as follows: TGCGCCAGCAGCTTGCTGACTAGTGTCGGGTCGGGGGAGCAGTTCTTC.